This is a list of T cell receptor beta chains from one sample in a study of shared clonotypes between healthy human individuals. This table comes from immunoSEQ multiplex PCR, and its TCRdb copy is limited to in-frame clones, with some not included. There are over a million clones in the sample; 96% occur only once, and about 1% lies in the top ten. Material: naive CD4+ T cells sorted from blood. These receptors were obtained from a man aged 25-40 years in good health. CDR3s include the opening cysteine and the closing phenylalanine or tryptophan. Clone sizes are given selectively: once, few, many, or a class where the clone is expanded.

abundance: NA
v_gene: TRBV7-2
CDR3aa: CASSLDGNRQETQYF

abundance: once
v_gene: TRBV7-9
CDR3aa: CASSLGFRGTANTEAFF

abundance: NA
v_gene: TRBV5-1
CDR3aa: CASSEDRFGYTF

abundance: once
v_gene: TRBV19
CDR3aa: CASSIAYEDIQYF

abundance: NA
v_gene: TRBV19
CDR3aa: CASSPLRGGEQFF

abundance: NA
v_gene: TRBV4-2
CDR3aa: CASSQVGSGRETQYF

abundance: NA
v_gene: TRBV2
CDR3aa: CASSDRSINSPLHF

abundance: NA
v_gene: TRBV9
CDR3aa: CASSVVGAPDTEAFF

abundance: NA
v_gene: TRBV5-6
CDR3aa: CASSTTVLANRPDTQYF

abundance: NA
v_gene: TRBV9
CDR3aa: CASSPTRGQGHYGYTF

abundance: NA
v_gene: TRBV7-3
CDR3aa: CASSSDRAQETQYF

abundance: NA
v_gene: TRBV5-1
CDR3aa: CASIPGTSGYNEQFF

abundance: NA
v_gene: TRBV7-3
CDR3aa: CASSPTRAGELFF

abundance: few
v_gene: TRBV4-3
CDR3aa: CASSREALAGNNEQFF

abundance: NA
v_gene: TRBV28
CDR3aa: CASRRGIRNQPQHF

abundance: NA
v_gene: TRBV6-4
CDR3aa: CASSDLPGIRGYTF

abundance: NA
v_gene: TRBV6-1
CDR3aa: CASRETGTKTGNTIYF

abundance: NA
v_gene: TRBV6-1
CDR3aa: CASSVISGANVLTF

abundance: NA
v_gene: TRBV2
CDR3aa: CASSEEAGSFYGYTF

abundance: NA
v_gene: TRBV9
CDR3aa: CASSAGTLSSGANVLTF

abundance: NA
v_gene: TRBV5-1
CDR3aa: CASSLGDRFSYNEQFF

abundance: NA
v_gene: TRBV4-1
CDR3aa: CASSQVRVTGELFF

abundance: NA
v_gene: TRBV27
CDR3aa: CASSLLDKLYEQYF

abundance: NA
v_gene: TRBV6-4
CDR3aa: CASSGPKLVKEGNYEQYF

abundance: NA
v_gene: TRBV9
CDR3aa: CASSVALGEAHTQYF

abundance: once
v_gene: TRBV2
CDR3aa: CASSEDVRGGGELFF

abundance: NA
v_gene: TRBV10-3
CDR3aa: CAISERDRVLFF

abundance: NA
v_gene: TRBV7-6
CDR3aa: CASSLSNAASTDTQYF

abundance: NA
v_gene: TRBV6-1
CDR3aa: CASSEGQGAGGYTF

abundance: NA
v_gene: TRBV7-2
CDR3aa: CASAIFHGDSYEQYF

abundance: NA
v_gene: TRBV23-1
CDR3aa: CARGGGRNTQYF

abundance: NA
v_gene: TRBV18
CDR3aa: CASSPARLAGTVGELFF

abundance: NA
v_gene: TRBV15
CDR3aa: CATSRDMATVEKLFF

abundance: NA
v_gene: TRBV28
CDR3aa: CASSFYSANTGELFF

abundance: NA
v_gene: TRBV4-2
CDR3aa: CASSPPGGAPKNIQYF

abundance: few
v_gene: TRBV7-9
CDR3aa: CASSFNYEQYF

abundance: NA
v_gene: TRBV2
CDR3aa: CASRRDSGRVTDTQYF

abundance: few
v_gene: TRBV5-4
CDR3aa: CASSAGVGEKLFF

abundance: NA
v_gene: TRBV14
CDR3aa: CASSQETTRNVDTQYF

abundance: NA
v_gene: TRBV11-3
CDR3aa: CASSFGTGDEQFF

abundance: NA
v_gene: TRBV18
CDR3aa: CASSPLADSDTQYF

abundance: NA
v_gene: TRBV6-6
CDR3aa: CASSLTGTSTDTQYF

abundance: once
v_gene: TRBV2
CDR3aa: CASSGDHFYNEQFF

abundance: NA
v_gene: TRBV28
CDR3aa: CASSLGQSYNEQFF

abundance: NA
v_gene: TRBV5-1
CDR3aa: CASSSQGNGGYTF

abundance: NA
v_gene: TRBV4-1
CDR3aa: CASSQDRLAGVRGFQETQYF

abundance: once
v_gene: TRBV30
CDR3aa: CAWSDRGYTIYF

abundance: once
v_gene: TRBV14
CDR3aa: CASSLSYRDSEAFF

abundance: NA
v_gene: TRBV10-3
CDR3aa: CAISDVAQGSGNTIYF

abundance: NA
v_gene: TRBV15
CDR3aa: CATSYPRVAEKLFF

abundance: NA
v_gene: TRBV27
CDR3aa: CASTTGTSGKKTQYF